The 21 T cell receptor beta chains below come from one sample, sequenced in a study of cytomegalovirus exposure and HLA in healthy donors. Primers for the PCR totalled 60 Vbeta and 13 Jbeta. Here immunoSEQ multiplex PCR was the method, and the copy in TCRdb shows in-frame clones only, minus some. Of about 120,000 clones in the sample, over 8.5% are singletons; the top ten hold less than 6.5%. The specimen was PBMCs. These receptors came from a woman aged 40 to 50 in good health and CMV-seropositive.

This clone was observed a handful of times. The chain joins TRBV2 to TRBJ2-3, with 9 bases lining up with TRBD1. The CDR3 has 15 amino acids. V lost 6 bases, J lost 5 bases, and 9 bases stayed unmatched. CDR1 is SNHLY and CDR2 is FYNNEI in the germline V gene. CDR3 sequence: CASRAGTGSRDTQYF. In DNA form, the CDR3 reads TGTGCCAGCAGGGCCGGGACAGGGTCTCGAGATACGCAGTATTTT.

The chain is built from TRBV5-1 and TRBJ1-6, with TRBD1 matching 10 bases. The junction had 5 bases not matched to a gene; V was cut back by 2 bases and J by 9 bases. This CDR3 is built from 15 residues. Per germline, CDR1 SGHRS and CDR2 YFSETQ. Here the CDR3 DNA reads TGCGCCAGCAGCTTTGGGACAGGGGCTGGTTCACCCCTCCACTTT. Translation gives CASSFGTGAGSPLHF.

V gene TRBV10-3 combines with J gene TRBJ1-2; 7 bases map to TRBD1. Germline trimming cut 3 bases from V and 8 bases from J; bases unmatched to any gene: 6. Germline V gene data show CDR1 as ENHRY and CDR2 as SYGVKD. This CDR3 is 13 amino acids long. The CDR3 DNA sequence: TGTGCCATCAGTGACGCGACAGGGCGAGGCTACACCTTC. Translated, it gives CAISDATGRGYTF.

The table lists this clone with a few counts. J is TRBJ1-5 and V is TRBV25-1; D is uncertain. The CDR3 totals 13 residues. Looked up from germline, CDR1 is MGHDK and CDR2 is SYGVNS. Trimming took off 1 base at V and 7 bases at J, with 8 bases between the two ends. This CDR3 reads CASSESGRQPQHF. CDR3 nucleotide sequence: TGTGCCAGCAGTGAATCGGGTCGGCAGCCCCAGCATTTT.

The chain joins TRBV18 to TRBJ1-4; possible D gene TRBD1, 5 bases. The CDR3 extends over 14 amino acids. V was pared by 3 bases and J by 8 bases, with 13 bases between. Germline V CDR1 and CDR2: KGHSH, LQKENI. CDR3 protein: CASSPQGGLEKLFF. In DNA, the CDR3 is TGTGCCAGCTCACCGCAGGGAGGATTGGAAAAACTGTTTTTT. The full variable domain, with the rest looked up from reference TRBV18 and TRBJ1-4, is NAGVMQNPRHLVRRRGQEARLRCSPMKGHSHVYWYRQLPEEGLKFMVYLQKENIIDESGMPKERFSAEFPKEGPSILRIQQVVRGDSAAYFCASSPQGGLEKLFFGSGTQLSVL.

The chain employs TRBV27 and TRBJ2-5; the D gene is possibly TRBD2 (6 bases). Per the germline V gene, CDR1 is MNHEY and CDR2 is SMNVEV (reference sequence). Trimming stripped 4 bases from V and 3 bases from J, with 12 bases between. The CDR3 runs to 14 residues. CDR3 sequence reads: CASSSLGTEETQYF. The CDR3 nucleotides read TGTGCCAGCAGTTCCCTCGGGACTGAAGAGACCCAGTACTTC.

The gene calls are TRBV6-6 and TRBJ2-1; 8 nucleotides agree with TRBD1. Germline V gene lookup returns CDR1 MNHNY and CDR2 SVGAGI (reference sequence). This CDR3 is built from 15 residues. After removal of 10 bases from V and 5 bases from J, the junction contained 13 bases not matched to a gene. This CDR3 is CATPPDRAFNNEQFF. The CDR3 DNA sequence: TGTGCCACCCCCCCGGACAGGGCCTTCAACAATGAGCAGTTCTTC.

The V call is TRBV27, the J call TRBJ2-7; 7 bases map to TRBD1. The CDR3 consists of 15 residues. Germline V lookup: CDR1 MNHEY, CDR2 SMNVEV (reference sequence). J was trimmed by 3 bases and V by 2 bases; bases with no gene match: 7. The CDR3 nucleotides are TGTGCCAGCAGTTTAGTCGGGACAGCCAACTACGAGCAGTACTTC. Protein: CASSLVGTANYEQYF.

A few counts support this clone. V usage is TRBV7-2 and J usage is TRBJ1-4; possibly TRBD1 for D (5 bases). In germline, CDR1 is SGHTA, CDR2 FQGNSA. The CDR3 covers 13 residues. Between the trimmed V and J ends, which lost 5 bases and 8 bases, there was a span of 12 bases. CDR3 loop: CASSLQVKEKLFF. The DNA for the CDR3 is TGTGCCAGCAGCCTACAGGTGAAGGAAAAACTGTTTTTT.

This clone was observed a few times. The chain links TRBV6-4 to TRBJ1-6, with D possibly TRBD1 on 6 matching bases. Trimming removed 5 bases at V and 8 bases at J, with 10 bases between. This CDR3 has 13 amino acids. The germline V gene encodes CDR1 MRHNA and CDR2 SNTAGT. In nucleotides, the CDR3 is TGTGCCAGCAGTAAGGACAGCCATTCACCCCTCCACTTT. Protein product: CASSKDSHSPLHF.

This clone occurred a few times. J is TRBJ2-1 and V is TRBV10-1; maybe TRBD2 (6 bases). This CDR3 contains 16 residues. Germline values: CDR1 WNHNN, CDR2 SYGVQD (reference sequence). V dropped 4 bases and J dropped 0 bases, with 13 bases sitting between them. The CDR3 DNA is TGCGCCAGCAGTGTCGGCGGGACCTTCTCCTACAATGAGCAGTTCTTC. Translating gives CASSVGGTFSYNEQFF.

This clone came up a few times. The chain uses TRBV7-9 and TRBJ2-7, with 7 nucleotides matching TRBD1. The CDR3 runs 14 residues. From germline, CDR1 is SEHNR and CDR2 FQNEAQ (reference sequence). V was clipped by 5 bases and J by 1 base; unmatched bases: 5. The CDR3 loop reads CASSKWTGSYEQYF. Written as DNA, the CDR3 is TGTGCCAGCAGCAAGTGGACAGGTTCCTACGAGCAGTACTTC.

V is TRBV30 and J is TRBJ1-5; D possibly corresponds to TRBD1 (6 bases). V dropped 3 bases and J dropped 3 bases, with 9 bases sitting between them. Germline V gene sequence: CDR1 GTSNPN, CDR2 SVGIG (reference sequence). The CDR3 has 13 residues. The CDR3 region is CAWSGTNNQPQHF. The CDR3 DNA is TGTGCCTGGAGCGGGACAAACAATCAGCCCCAGCATTTT.

This clone has only a few counts. The junction departs from germline at one end; a sequencing error may be responsible. The chain combines TRBV29-1 with TRBJ2-3; the D is unclear. Germline loops: CDR1 SQVTM, CDR2 ANQGSEA. The CDR3 loop spans 8 amino acids. Here the CDR3 DNA reads TGCAGCGTCCCCCCGTTTCTTTTT. Protein product: CSVPPFLF.

The chain has TRBV30 and TRBJ1-2; D is unresolved. CDR3 length equals 14 residues. Germline V gene sequence: CDR1 GTSNPN, CDR2 SVGIG (reference sequence). Trimming stripped 3 bases from V and 7 bases from J, with 18 bases between. CDR3 loop: CAWSWRRSSGGYTF. The CDR3 DNA sequence: TGTGCCTGGAGCTGGAGGCGATCCAGTGGTGGCTACACCTTC.

This clone was seen repeatedly, ten times or more. This rearrangement joins TRBV7-9 to TRBJ1-1; D not certain. The germline V and J ends were trimmed by 4 bases and 4 bases, with 13 bases remaining between them. This CDR3 has 14 amino acids. Germline V gene lookup returns CDR1 SEHNR and CDR2 FQNEAQ (reference sequence). CDR3 nucleotide sequence: TGTGCCAGCAGCTCTGAGGGTGTTGGCACTGAAGCTTTCTTT. Protein sequence: CASSSEGVGTEAFF.

This clone was found a few times. J is TRBJ1-6 and V is TRBV11-3; no definite D call. There are 13 residues in the CDR3. Germline assignment: CDR1 SGHNT and CDR2 YENEEA. Deletions cut 4 bases from V and 7 bases from J, with 8 bases between. CDR3 sequence: CASSSARNSPLHF. The CDR3 DNA is TGTGCCAGCAGCTCCGCCCGGAATTCACCCCTCCACTTT.

This chain joins TRBV9 and TRBJ2-3, with 7 bases identical to TRBD1. J gave up 5 bases and V 0 bases, and 0 bases lay outside the gene matches. CDR1 is SGDLS and CDR2 is YYNGEE in the germline V gene. CDR3 size: 13 residues. In DNA form, the CDR3 reads TGTGCCAGCAGCGTAGGACAGGGAGATACGCAGTATTTT. This translates into CASSVGQGDTQYF. Full variable domain (rest looked up from reference TRBV9 and TRBJ2-3): DSGVTQTPKHLITATGQRVTLRCSPRSGDLSVYWYQQSLDQGLQFLIQYYNGEERAKGNILERFSAQQFPDLHSELNLSSLELGDSALYFCASSVGQGDTQYFGPGTRLTVL.

CDR3 bases: TGTGCCAGCAGCTTGGTTGGACACCACTACAATGAGCAGTTCTTC. This codes for CASSLVGHHYNEQFF. V usage is TRBV5-6 and J usage is TRBJ2-1; D possibly corresponds to TRBD1 (5 bases). CDR3 length: 15 amino acids. CDR1 is SGHDT, CDR2 YYEEEE, per germline. Trimming shortened V by 0 bases and J by 3 bases, and 10 bases separated the two germline ends.

This clone appeared a few times. Other DNA sequences in this specimen translate into the identical CDR3. This chain uses TRBV18 with TRBJ1-1; tentatively, D is TRBD1 (6 bases). V was shortened by 3 bases and J by 1 base, with 9 bases between the two germline ends. Germline V gives CDR1 KGHSH, CDR2 LQKENI. The CDR3 covers 14 residues. DNA of the CDR3: TGTGCCAGCTCACCGCTACAGGGGAACACTGAAGCTTTCTTT. It codes for CASSPLQGNTEAFF.

V and J are TRBV28 and TRBJ2-7; 9 bases are a match to TRBD2. The germline CDR1 and CDR2 sequences are MDHEN and SYDVKM. This CDR3 has 17 amino acids. V was pared by 8 bases and J by 3 bases, with 17 bases of the junction left unmatched. CDR3 nucleotide sequence: TGTGCCAGCCAAGCAAACAGTCCTAGCGGGGAAGTCTACGAGCAGTACTTC. This sequence encodes CASQANSPSGEVYEQYF.